These T cell receptor beta chains were read from a single sample in a study of cytomegalovirus exposure and HLA in healthy donors. The table came from immunoSEQ multiplex PCR; TCRdb's copy has only in-frame clones and leaves some out. The sample has roughly 99,000 clones, over 65% seen once. The sample comprised PBMCs. Receptors were obtained from a man between 60 and 75 years old in good health and CMV-seropositive. Each CDR3 is given with its conserved first and last residue. The D gene is left open where the match is weak. A row's size may be missing; if present it is once, few, many or a size class.

clone_size d_call j_call v_call cdr3_aa cdr3_nt
NA NA TRBJ2-7 TRBV4-1 CASSQESRTDFYEQYF TGCGCCAGCAGCCAAGAGAGCAGGACGGACTTCTACGAGCAGTACTTC
few TRBD1 TRBJ2-4 TRBV6-1 CASGQVNF TGTGCCAGCGGACAGGTTAACTTC
NA NA TRBJ2-6 TRBV27 CASSPYTGSFSGANVLTF TGTGCCAGCAGCCCCTACACAGGGTCGTTCTCTGGGGCCAACGTCCTGACTTTC
NA NA TRBJ1-1 TRBV28 CASSLARERCEAFF TGTGCCAGCAGTTTAGCCCGGGAAAGATGTGAAGCTTTCTTT
NA NA TRBJ2-3 TRBV27 CASSFLDTQYF TGTGCCAGCAGTTTTCTAGATACGCAGTATTTT
NA TRBD2 TRBJ2-7 TRBV5-1 CASNNGGAGEQYF TGCGCCAGCAACAACGGGGGGGCAGGCGAGCAGTACTTC
once NA TRBJ2-7 TRBV28 CASTGVGRSYEQYF TGTGCCAGCACCGGCGTGGGGCGCTCCTACGAGCAGTACTTC
NA TRBD1 TRBJ2-1 TRBV5-4 CASSAGTGGTWGLNEQFF TGTGCCAGCAGCGCCGGGACAGGGGGTACTTGGGGACTCAATGAGCAGTTCTTC
once NA TRBJ1-5 TRBV15 CATSSGPNQPQHF TGTGCCACCAGCTCAGGGCCCAATCAGCCCCAGCATTTT
NA NA TRBJ1-3 TRBV7-2 CASSSYRVYGNTIYF TGTGCCAGCAGCTCATACAGGGTATATGGAAACACCATATATTTT
NA NA TRBJ1-5 TRBV7-9 CASSSTDSISSQHF TGTGCCAGCAGCTCCACAGACAGTATCAGCTCCCAGCATTTT
NA TRBD1 TRBJ2-1 TRBV19 CASSTTQGARNEQFF TGTGCCAGTAGTACAACTCAGGGGGCGAGGAATGAGCAGTTCTTC
NA NA TRBJ2-2 TRBV10-3 CAISWQGNTGELFF TGTGCCATCAGTTGGCAGGGGAACACCGGGGAGCTGTTTTTT
NA NA TRBJ1-2 TRBV5-1 CASSFTGKTSGGYTF TGCGCCAGCAGCTTTACGGGGAAAACCTCGGGAGGCTACACCTTC
NA TRBD2 TRBJ2-1 TRBV5-1 CASSLGSGGHNEQFF TGCGCCAGCAGCTTGGGCAGCGGGGGGCACAATGAGCAGTTCTTC
NA TRBD1 TRBJ1-4 TRBV7-6 CASSHRDRGHSNEKLFF TGTGCCAGCAGCCACCGGGACAGGGGGCATTCTAATGAAAAACTGTTTTTT
few NA TRBJ1-5 TRBV27 CASSAGRNQPQHF TGTGCCAGCAGTGCAGGGCGGAATCAGCCCCAGCATTTT
NA NA TRBJ2-1 TRBV19 CASSTRDFNEQFF TGTGCCAGTAGTACCCGGGACTTCAATGAGCAGTTCTTC
NA TRBD2 TRBJ2-1 TRBV5-1 CASSLQTSGGNEQFF TGCGCCAGCAGCTTGCAAACTAGCGGAGGGAATGAGCAGTTCTTC
NA TRBD1 TRBJ1-5 TRBV19 CASSVTGGQQPQHF TGTGCCAGTAGTGTGACAGGGGGCCAGCAGCCCCAGCATTTT
NA TRBD1 TRBJ2-5 TRBV5-5 CASSATGGRETQYF TGTGCCAGCAGCGCGACAGGGGGAAGGGAAACCCAGTACTTC
NA NA TRBJ1-6 TRBV6-6 CASRSTDYNSPLHF TGTGCCAGCAGATCGACAGATTATAATTCACCCCTCCACTTT